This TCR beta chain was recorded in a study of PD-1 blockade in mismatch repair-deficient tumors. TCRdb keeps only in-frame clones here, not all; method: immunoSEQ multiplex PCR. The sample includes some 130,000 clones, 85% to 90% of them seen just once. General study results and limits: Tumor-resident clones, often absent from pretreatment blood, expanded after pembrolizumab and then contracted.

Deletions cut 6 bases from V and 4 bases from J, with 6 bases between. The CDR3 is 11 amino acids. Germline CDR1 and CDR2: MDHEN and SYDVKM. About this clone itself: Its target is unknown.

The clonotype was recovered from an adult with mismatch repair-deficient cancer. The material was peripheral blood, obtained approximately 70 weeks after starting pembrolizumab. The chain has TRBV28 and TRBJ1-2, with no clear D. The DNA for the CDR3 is TGTGCCAGCAGCGGATTCTATGGCTACACCTTC. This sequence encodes CASSGFYGYTF.